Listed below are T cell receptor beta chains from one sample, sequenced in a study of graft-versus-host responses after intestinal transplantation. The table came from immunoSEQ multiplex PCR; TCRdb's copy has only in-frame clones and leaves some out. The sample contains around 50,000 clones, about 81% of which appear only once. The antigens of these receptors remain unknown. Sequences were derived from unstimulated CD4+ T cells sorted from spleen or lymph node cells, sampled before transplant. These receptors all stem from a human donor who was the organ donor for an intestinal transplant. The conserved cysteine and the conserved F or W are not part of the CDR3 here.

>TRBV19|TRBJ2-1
ASSMGGLSYNEQF
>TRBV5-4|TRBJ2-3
ASSLGGGSETDTQY
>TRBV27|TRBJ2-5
ASSSRGLAGVETQY
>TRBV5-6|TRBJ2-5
ASSPGLAGARRETQY
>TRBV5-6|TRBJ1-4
ASSIRTGRGPNEKLF
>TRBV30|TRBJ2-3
AWSSWDTQY
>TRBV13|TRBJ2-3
ASSDYTDTQY
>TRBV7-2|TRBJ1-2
ASSQRGIYGYT
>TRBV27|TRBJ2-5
ASRRTGGETQY
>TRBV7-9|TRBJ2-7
ASSWGQGAYEQY
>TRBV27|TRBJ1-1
ASSLTGNTEAF
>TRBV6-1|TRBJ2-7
ASSEQQGDDEQY
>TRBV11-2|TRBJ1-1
ASSPRQGRMNTEAF
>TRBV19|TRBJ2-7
ASSTLAGGSYEQY
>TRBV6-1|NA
ASRVAGGTYEQY
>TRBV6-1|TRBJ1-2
ASRQGDYGYT
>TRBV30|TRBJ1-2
AWSVDNYGYT
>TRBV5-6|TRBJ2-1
ASSVGASGAMF
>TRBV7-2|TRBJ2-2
ASSLARPGELF
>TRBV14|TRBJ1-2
ASSQDLGYGYT
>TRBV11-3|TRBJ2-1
ASSLGLAGYNEQF
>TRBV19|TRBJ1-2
ASSPDSYGYT
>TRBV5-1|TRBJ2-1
ASSFFEYNEQF
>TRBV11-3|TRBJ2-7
ASSSGPREQY
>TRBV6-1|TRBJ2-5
ASTPGEGGETQY
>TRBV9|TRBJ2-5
ASSVAPGYGDQY
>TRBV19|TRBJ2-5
ASSMASWETQY
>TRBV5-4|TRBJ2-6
ASSLDSGSGANVLT
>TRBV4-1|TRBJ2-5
ASSQEFVAGGEETQY
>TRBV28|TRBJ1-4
ASRSGTGIPEKLF
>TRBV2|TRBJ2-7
ASNRGYEQY
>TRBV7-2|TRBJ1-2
ASSFGQGGGYT
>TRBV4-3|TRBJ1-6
ASSQDSSYNSPLH
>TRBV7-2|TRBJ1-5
ASSSDRADQPQH
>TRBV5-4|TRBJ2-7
ASSSTGQGYEQY
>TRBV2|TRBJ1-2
ATIPDRVLINYGYT
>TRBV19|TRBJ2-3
ASSPDISTDTQY
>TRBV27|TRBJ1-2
ASRTEPGYGYT
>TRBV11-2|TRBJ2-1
ASSWTSGSNEQF
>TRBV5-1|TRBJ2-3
ASSLGSGHTDTQY
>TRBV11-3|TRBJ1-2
ASSLGRIQDYGYT
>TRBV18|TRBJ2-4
ASSPNITGKPGLAGRNIQY
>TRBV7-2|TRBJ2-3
ASSLRLAGQNTQY
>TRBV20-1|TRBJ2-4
SVRAKNIQY
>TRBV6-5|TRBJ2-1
ASSFSPGLPRI
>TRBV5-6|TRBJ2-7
ASSLRRGYEQY
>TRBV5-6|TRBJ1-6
ASSLGGNSPLH
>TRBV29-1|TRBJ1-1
SVISGGNTEAF
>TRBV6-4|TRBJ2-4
ASSEDSGGWNIQY
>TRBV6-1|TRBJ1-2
ASSEPYYGYT